A selection of T cell receptor beta chains follows, all from one sample in a study of identical twins. From the 5' RACE reads, TCRdb called clonotypes with MiXCR, one entry per CDR3 protein. Of approximately 670,000 distinct CDR3 sequences in the sample, 6.1% are singletons; the top ten hold around 2%. Sequenced input: naive T cells sorted from blood. These receptors came from a man between 18 and 35 years old in good health. Each CDR3 is given with its conserved first and last residue. A D gene is named only where the DNA matches it firmly. The size field is filled for only some rows; it gives once, few, many or a size class.

clone size	D gene	CDR3 length	J gene	V gene	CDR3 protein	CDR3 DNA
few	.	12	TRBJ1-4	TRBV29-1	CSVQGTNEKLFF	TGCAGCGTCCAGGGAACTAATGAAAAACTGTTTTTT
many	.	13	TRBJ1-5	TRBV6-1	CASNGRSNQPQHF	TGTGCCAGCAACGGCAGGAGCAATCAGCCCCAGCATTTT
few	.	14	TRBJ1-4	TRBV6-5	CASSYSPLGEKLFF	TGTGCCAGCAGTTACTCACCGTTGGGTGAAAAACTGTTTTTT
many	.	13	TRBJ1-1	TRBV25-1	CATKGGGDTEAFF	TGTGCCACAAAAGGGGGAGGGGACACTGAAGCTTTCTTT
many	TRBD2	17	TRBJ2-1	TRBV4-3	CASSQEIDGRDYNEQFF	TGCGCCAGCAGCCAAGAGATTGACGGGAGGGACTACAATGAGCAGTTCTTC
.	.	12	TRBJ2-7	TRBV6-5	CASSYARGRWYF	TGTGCCAGCAGTTACGCCAGGGGCAGGTGGTACTTC
.	.	16	TRBJ2-3	TRBV7-9	CASSLSETRISDTQYF	TGTGCCAGCAGCTTATCTGAGACCCGGATCTCTGATACGCAGTATTTT
many	.	13	TRBJ2-3	TRBV29-1	CSVENMELDTQYF	TGCAGCGTTGAGAACATGGAGTTAGATACGCAGTATTTT
.	.	14	TRBJ1-5	TRBV20-1	CSARDLYGDQPQHF	TGCAGTGCTAGAGATTTATACGGGGATCAGCCCCAGCATTTT
.	.	16	TRBJ2-2	TRBV7-2	CASSLARGSNTGELFF	TGTGCCAGCAGCTTAGCACGAGGGTCGAACACCGGGGAGCTGTTTTTT
few	.	18	TRBJ2-1	TRBV6-2/TRBV6-3	CATLQTGRLRGFRNEQFF	TGTGCCACCCTTCAAACCGGGCGTCTCCGTGGGTTCCGCAATGAGCAGTTCTTC
.	.	18	TRBJ2-4	TRBV2	CASSEALGSGLAKNIQYF	TGTGCCAGCAGTGAAGCGCTTGGTAGCGGATTAGCCAAAAACATTCAGTACTTC
few	.	14	TRBJ2-3	TRBV5-1	CASSLDDWTDTQYF	TGCGCCAGCAGCTTGGACGACTGGACAGATACGCAGTATTTT
many	.	16	TRBJ2-5	TRBV5-1	CASSLAGGVSEETQYF	TGCGCCAGCAGCTTGGCTGGAGGGGTGTCGGAGGAGACCCAGTACTTC
many	.	14	TRBJ2-5	TRBV9	CASSSFEGLETQYF	TGTGCCAGCAGCTCCTTTGAGGGGTTGGAGACCCAGTACTTC
many	TRBD1	12	TRBJ1-2	TRBV29-1	CSVMGDRNGYTF	TGCAGCGTGATGGGGGACAGGAACGGCTACACCTTC
few	.	15	TRBJ2-2	TRBV5-1	CASTAAGMNTGELFF	TGCGCCAGCACCGCCGCGGGGATGAACACCGGGGAGCTGTTTTTT
many	.	15	TRBJ2-2	TRBV6-1	CASSRRGSNTGELFF	TGTGCCAGCAGCCGCCGGGGCTCGAACACCGGGGAGCTGTTTTTT
.	.	19	TRBJ1-5	TRBV10-3	CATAKRRMGRQNSNQPQHF	TGTGCCACCGCGAAGAGGAGGATGGGACGGCAGAATAGCAATCAGCCCCAGCATTTT
many	.	15	TRBJ2-2	TRBV5-1	CASNKAGKETGELFF	TGCGCCAGCAACAAGGCAGGGAAGGAGACCGGGGAGCTGTTTTTT
.	.	14	TRBJ2-1	TRBV20-1	CSARRLYFDNEQFF	TGCAGTGCCAGACGATTGTACTTCGACAATGAGCAGTTCTTC
.	.	14	TRBJ1-2	TRBV2	CASRGVGQEYGYTF	TGTGCCAGCAGAGGGGTAGGGCAGGAGTATGGCTACACCTTC
many	.	15	TRBJ1-1	TRBV27	CASSLYGGMNTEAFF	TGTGCCAGCAGTTTATATGGGGGTATGAACACTGAAGCTTTCTTT
few	TRBD1	15	TRBJ2-1	TRBV30	CAWRIQGASYNEQFF	TGTGCCTGGAGGATCCAGGGGGCAAGCTACAATGAGCAGTTCTTC
many	.	14	TRBJ1-2	TRBV5-4	CASSWDTANYGYTF	TGTGCCAGCAGCTGGGACACTGCTAACTATGGCTACACCTTC
many	.	15	TRBJ2-1	TRBV29-1	CSVLSGRDGDNEQFF	TGCAGCGTTCTTTCCGGGCGGGATGGGGACAATGAGCAGTTCTTC
few	TRBD2	14	TRBJ2-1	TRBV9	CASSVGAGGQGQFF	TGTGCCAGCAGCGTAGGAGCGGGAGGCCAGGGGCAGTTCTTC
.	.	15	TRBJ1-1	TRBV7-9	CASSLARQKNTEAFF	TGTGCCAGCAGCTTAGCAAGACAGAAGAACACTGAAGCTTTCTTT
many	.	15	TRBJ1-1	TRBV12-3/TRBV12-4	CASSFTGLLNTEAFF	TGTGCCAGCAGTTTTACAGGCCTATTGAACACTGAAGCTTTCTTT
few	TRBD1	15	TRBJ2-4	TRBV11-3	CASSTPGQGARIQYF	TGTGCCAGCAGCACCCCAGGACAGGGGGCTCGCATTCAGTACTTC
many	.	15	TRBJ1-1	TRBV12-3/TRBV12-4	CASSPVRGENTEAFF	TGTGCCAGCAGCCCAGTCCGGGGCGAGAACACTGAAGCTTTCTTT
few	.	14	TRBJ2-7	TRBV7-2	CASSLADSRGEQYF	TGTGCCAGCAGCTTAGCGGACTCGCGGGGCGAGCAGTACTTC
many	TRBD1	17	TRBJ2-1	TRBV9	CASSEGTGAYPYNEQFF	TGTGCCAGCAGCGAGGGGACAGGGGCGTACCCATACAATGAGCAGTTCTTC
many	.	12	TRBJ2-2	TRBV6-2/TRBV6-3	CASRDRVRELFF	TGTGCCAGCAGAGATCGCGTGCGGGAGCTGTTTTTT
few	TRBD1	14	TRBJ1-1	TRBV19	CASAGTAMNTEAFF	TGTGCCAGTGCCGGGACAGCCATGAACACTGAAGCTTTCTTT
.	TRBD1	15	TRBJ2-7	TRBV18	CASSNFGTASYEQYF	TGTGCCAGCTCAAACTTCGGGACAGCTTCCTACGAGCAGTACTTC
many	.	13	TRBJ2-2	TRBV12-3/TRBV12-4	CASTAQGPGELFF	TGTGCCAGCACTGCCCAGGGGCCCGGGGAGCTGTTTTTT